The text below deals with one T cell receptor beta chain. Antigen specificity is unknown. An end of the junction does not agree with germline; a read error may underlie this. The data derive from a study of T cell responses to AZD1222 COVID-19 vaccine. Findings of the study overall: Across spike, vaccine-associated CD4 TCRs were found, dominant at 160-218 and 743-854. Donors, mostly white British, included more females; clonal diversity was possibly underestimated. Receipt of two AZD1222 doses was followed by a rise in Spike-specific TCR breadth and depth.

Only in-frame clones appear in the TCRdb table, and some are missing; sequencing was by immunoSEQ multiplex PCR. The data show tens of thousands of clones, under 90% seen once. Material: peripheral blood, obtained on day 0 of AZD1222 vaccination. This TCR was sampled from an adult in good health.

The CDR3, as DNA: TGCGCCGGCAGCTTAGGAGCGGGGGGCACAGATACGCAGTATTTT. The encoded protein is CAGSLGAGGTDTQYF. This chain links TRBV5-1 with TRBJ2-3; 8 bases match TRBD2. Germline CDR1 and CDR2: SGHRS and YFSETQ. CDR3 length: 15 residues. The full variable domain, with the rest looked up from reference TRBV5-1 and TRBJ2-3, is KAGVTQTPRYLIKTRGQQVTLSCSPISGHRSVSWYQQTPGQGLQFLFEYFSETQRNKGNFPGRFSGRQFSNSRSEMNVSTLELGDSALYLCAGSLGAGGTDTQYFGPGTRLTVL.